This TCR beta chain was captured by sequencing in a study of STAT5B mutations in CD4+ large granular lymphocyte leukemia. Study-wide results and limits: Patient CD4-sorted repertoires looked more clonal than healthy CD4+ repertoires, even without putative leukemic clones.

Libraries were prepared by immunoSEQ multiplex PCR; TCRdb keeps only in-frame clonotypes and omits some of them. The data contain fewer than 35,000 clones, less than 80% of them singletons. Control samples were healthy donors' buffy coats. This CDR3 spans 15 amino acids. Germline loops: CDR1 ENHRY, CDR2 SYGVKD. V was clipped by 7 bases and J by 4 bases; unmatched bases: 11. With regard to this clone: Antigen specificity is unknown.

The sample comprised CD4+ T cells from blood buffy coats. The chain couples TRBV10-3 to TRBJ2-5, with TRBD2 matching over 8 bases. The TCR originated in a human donor in good health. The CDR3 loop reads CAINVGGGGRETQYF. The DNA for the CDR3 is TGTGCCATCAATGTCGGGGGGGGTGGACGAGAGACCCAGTACTTC.